This T cell receptor beta chain originates from a study of cytomegalovirus exposure and HLA in healthy donors. Germline V gene data show CDR1 as SGDLS and CDR2 as YYNGEE. CDR3 size: 16 residues. V shed 4 bases, J shed 3 bases, and the junction held 13 bases outside the gene matches. It was healthy bone marrow donors who served as donors. 60 Vbeta and 13 Jbeta primers were used in PCR. The data were produced by immunoSEQ multiplex PCR, yet TCRdb's version contains in-frame clones alone and is incomplete. The sample has 130,000 or so clones; 70% to 80% are singletons. This TCR was sampled from a female donor in good health and CMV-seronegative. This rearrangement joins TRBV9 to TRBJ2-7, with 7 positions matching TRBD2. The sample comprised PBMCs. Here the CDR3 reads CASSSGSSGTIYEQYF. CDR3 coding DNA: TGTGCCAGCAGCTCAGGGTCGTCCGGGACTATCTACGAGCAGTACTTC.